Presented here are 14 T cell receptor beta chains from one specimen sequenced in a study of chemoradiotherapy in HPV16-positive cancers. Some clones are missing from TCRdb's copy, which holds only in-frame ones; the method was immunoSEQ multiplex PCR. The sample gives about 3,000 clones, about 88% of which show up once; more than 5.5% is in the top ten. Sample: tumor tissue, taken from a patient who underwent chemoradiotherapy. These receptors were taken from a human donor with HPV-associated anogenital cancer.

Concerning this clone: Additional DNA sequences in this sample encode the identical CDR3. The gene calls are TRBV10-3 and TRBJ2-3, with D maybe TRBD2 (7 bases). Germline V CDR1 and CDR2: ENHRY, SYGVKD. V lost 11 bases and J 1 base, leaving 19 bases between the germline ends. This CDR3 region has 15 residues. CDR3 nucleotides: TGTGCCTGTCGGCTAGGGGGGGCCGGCACAGATACGCAGTATTTT. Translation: CACRLGGAGTDTQYF.

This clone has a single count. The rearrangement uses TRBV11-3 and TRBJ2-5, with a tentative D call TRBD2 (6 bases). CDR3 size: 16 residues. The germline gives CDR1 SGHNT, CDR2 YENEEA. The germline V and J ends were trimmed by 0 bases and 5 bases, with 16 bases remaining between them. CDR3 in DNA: TGTGCCAGCAGCTTAGAGGGAGGCAGGGTCCAGGAGACCCAGTACTTC. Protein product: CASSLEGGRVQETQYF. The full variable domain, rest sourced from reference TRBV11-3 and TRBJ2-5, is EAGVVQSPRYKIIEKKQPVAFWCNPISGHNTLYWYLQNLGQGPELLIRYENEEAVDDSQLPKDRFSAERLKGVDSTLKIQPAELGDSAVYLCASSLEGGRVQETQYFGPGTRLLVL.

CDR3 amino acids: CASSTLKGNQPQHF. The CDR3 DNA follows: TGTGCCAGTAGTACCCTGAAGGGCAATCAGCCCCAGCATTTT. This rearrangement joins TRBV19 to TRBJ1-5; D is unclear. There are 14 residues in the CDR3. The V and J ends lost 4 bases and 2 bases respectively, with 9 bases between them. Germline values: CDR1 LNHDA, CDR2 SQIVND (reference sequence).

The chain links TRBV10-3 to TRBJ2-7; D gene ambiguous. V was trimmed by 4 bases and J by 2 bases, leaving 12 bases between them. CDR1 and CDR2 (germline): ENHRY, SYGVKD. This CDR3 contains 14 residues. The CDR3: CAISVSQATYEQYF. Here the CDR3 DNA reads TGTGCCATCAGTGTTTCCCAGGCCACCTACGAGCAGTACTTC.

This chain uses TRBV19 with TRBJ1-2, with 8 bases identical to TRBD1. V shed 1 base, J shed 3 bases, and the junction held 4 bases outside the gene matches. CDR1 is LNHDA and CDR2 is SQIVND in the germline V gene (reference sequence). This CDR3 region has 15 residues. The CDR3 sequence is CASSIVGQEHYGYTF. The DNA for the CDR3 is TGTGCCAGTAGTATAGTGGGACAGGAGCACTATGGCTACACCTTC.

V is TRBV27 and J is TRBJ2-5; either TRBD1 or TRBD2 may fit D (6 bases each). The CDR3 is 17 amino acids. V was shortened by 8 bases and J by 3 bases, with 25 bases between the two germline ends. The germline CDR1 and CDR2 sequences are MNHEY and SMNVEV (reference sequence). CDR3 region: CASSRRDTYSGKETQYF. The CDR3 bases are TGTGCCAGCTCTCGGAGGGACACCTACTCCGGTAAAGAGACCCAGTACTTC.

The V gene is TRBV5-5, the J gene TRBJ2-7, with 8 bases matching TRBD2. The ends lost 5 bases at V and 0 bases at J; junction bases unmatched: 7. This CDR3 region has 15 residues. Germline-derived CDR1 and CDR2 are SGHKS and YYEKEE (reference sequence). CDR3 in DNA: TGTGCCAGCAGTGGTAGCGGGGCCCTCTCCTACGAGCAGTACTTC. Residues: CASSGSGALSYEQYF.

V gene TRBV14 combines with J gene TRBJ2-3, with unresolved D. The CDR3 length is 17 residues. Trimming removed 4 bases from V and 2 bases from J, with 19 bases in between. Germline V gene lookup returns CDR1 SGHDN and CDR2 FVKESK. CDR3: CASSPWGKTTSTDTQYF. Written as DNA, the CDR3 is TGTGCCAGCAGCCCCTGGGGTAAGACGACCTCCACAGATACGCAGTATTTT.

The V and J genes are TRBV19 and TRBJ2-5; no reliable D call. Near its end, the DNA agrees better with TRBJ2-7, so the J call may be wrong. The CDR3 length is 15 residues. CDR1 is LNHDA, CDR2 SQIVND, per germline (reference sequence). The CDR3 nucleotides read TGTGCCAGTAGTATAGACAGCCAAAGCTCCTACGAGCAGTACTTC. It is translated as CASSIDSQSSYEQYF.

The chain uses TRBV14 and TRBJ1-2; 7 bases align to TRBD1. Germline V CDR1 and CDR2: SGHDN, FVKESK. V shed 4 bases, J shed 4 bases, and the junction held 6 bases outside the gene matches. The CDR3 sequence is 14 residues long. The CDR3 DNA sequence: TGTGCCAGCAGCCCCAACAGGGGAGGCTATGGCTACACCTTC. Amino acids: CASSPNRGGYGYTF.

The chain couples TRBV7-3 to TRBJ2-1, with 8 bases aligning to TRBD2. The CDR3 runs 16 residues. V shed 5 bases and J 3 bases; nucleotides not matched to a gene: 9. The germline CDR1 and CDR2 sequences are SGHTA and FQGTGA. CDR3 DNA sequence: TGTGCCAGCAGCCCCTCGACTAGCGCGGTCTACAATGAGCAGTTCTTC. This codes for CASSPSTSAVYNEQFF.

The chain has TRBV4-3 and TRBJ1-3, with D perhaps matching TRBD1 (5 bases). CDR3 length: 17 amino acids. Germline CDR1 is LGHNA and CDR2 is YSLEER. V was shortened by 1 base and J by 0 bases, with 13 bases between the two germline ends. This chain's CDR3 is CASSQAWGVNSGNTIYF. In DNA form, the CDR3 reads TGCGCCAGCAGCCAAGCTTGGGGCGTAAACTCTGGAAACACCATATATTTT.

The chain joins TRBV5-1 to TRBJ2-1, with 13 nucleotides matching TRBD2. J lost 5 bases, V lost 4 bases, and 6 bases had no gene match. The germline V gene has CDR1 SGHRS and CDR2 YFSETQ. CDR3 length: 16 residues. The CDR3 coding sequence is TGCGCCAGCAGCGCTACCGGGACTAGCGGGAACAATGAGCAGTTCTTC. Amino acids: CASSATGTSGNNEQFF.

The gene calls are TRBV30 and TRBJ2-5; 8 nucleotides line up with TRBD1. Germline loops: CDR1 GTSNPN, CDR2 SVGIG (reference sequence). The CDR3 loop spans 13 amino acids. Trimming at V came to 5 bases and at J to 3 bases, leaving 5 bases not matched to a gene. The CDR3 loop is CAWGGQEKETQYF. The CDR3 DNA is TGTGCCTGGGGGGGACAGGAAAAAGAGACCCAGTACTTC.